This T cell receptor beta chain was identified in a study of blood T cell repertoires in COVID-19. Germline values: CDR1 MDHEN, CDR2 SYDVKM. The CDR3 sequence is 15 residues long. V gave up 5 bases and J gave up 0 bases, with 14 bases separating them. This table comes from immunoSEQ multiplex PCR, and its TCRdb copy is limited to in-frame clones, with some not included. The data hold under 250,000 clones, with around 83% observed a single time. The clonotype originates from a man aged 35 to 55 with active or convalescent COVID-19. The chain has TRBV28 and TRBJ2-7; tentatively, D is TRBD1 (6 bases). Sample: peripheral blood. The CDR3 loop reads CASSLTQGISYEQYF. In DNA, the CDR3 is TGTGCCAGCAGTCTTACGCAGGGGATCTCCTACGAGCAGTACTTC. Looking up the rest from reference TRBV28 and TRBJ2-7 gives the full variable domain: DVKVTQSSRYLVKRTGEKVFLECVQDMDHENMFWYRQDPGLGLRLIYFSYDVKMKEKGDIPEGYSVSREKKERFSLILESASTNQTSMYLCASSLTQGISYEQYFGPGTRLTVT.